This T cell receptor (beta chain) derives from a study of blood T cells in healthy people across ages. This CDR3 comprises 12 residues. V gave up 7 bases and J gave up 5 bases, with 11 bases separating them. Germline loops: CDR1 LNHNV, CDR2 YYDKDF (reference sequence). A second PCR of about 7 to 12 cycles used a sample-barcoded 5' primer and a J-beta primer mix. One entry per CDR3 protein results from TCRdb running MiXCR on the 5' RACE reads. Of around 1,000,000 distinct CDR3 sequences listed, less than 25% are singletons. The sample holds a few counts of this clonotype. This sample was also put to use in a study of T cells of mothers and their children.

The J gene is TRBJ2-5, the V gene TRBV15, with D maybe TRBD1 (5 bases). This clonotype was obtained from a girl aged 2-9 years in good health. Sequencing was performed on blood. DNA of the CDR3: TGTGCCACCAACAGGTGTGGGGAGACCCAGTACTTC. Protein: CATNRCGETQYF.